These 25 T cell receptor beta chains were all obtained from the same sample, sequenced in a study of T cell responses to AZD1222 COVID-19 vaccine. Sequencing used immunoSEQ multiplex PCR; TCRdb keeps in-frame clones, though not all of them. The sample has approximately 120,000 clones, roughly 87% seen once; the top ten hold 9.5% to 15%. The material sequenced was peripheral blood, taken on day 0 of MenACWY control vaccination. These receptors originate from an adult in good health.

The chain is built from TRBV5-1 and TRBJ2-3, with TRBD2 as a possible D gene (5 bases). The CDR3 runs to 13 residues. The V gene's germline CDR1 is SGHRS and CDR2 YFSETQ. V was cut by 7 bases and J by 6 bases, with 15 bases left in between. The CDR3 sequence is CASGRGGQDTQYF. In DNA form, the CDR3 reads TGCGCCAGCGGCCGGGGTGGGCAGGATACGCAGTATTTT. Supplemented by reference TRBV5-1 and TRBJ2-3, the full variable domain reads KAGVTQTPRYLIKTRGQQVTLSCSPISGHRSVSWYQQTPGQGLQFLFEYFSETQRNKGNFPGRFSGRQFSNSRSEMNVSTLELGDSALYLCASGRGGQDTQYFGPGTRLTVL.

J is TRBJ1-1 and V is TRBV5-1; 9 bases align to TRBD1. V dropped 3 bases and J dropped 2; count of bases not matched to a gene: 8. Germline assignment: CDR1 SGHRS and CDR2 YFSETQ. There are 16 residues in the CDR3. CDR3 loop: CASSWTGAAQNTEAFF. The CDR3 bases are TGCGCCAGCAGCTGGACAGGGGCAGCCCAAAACACTGAAGCTTTCTTT.

A few counts support this clone. J is TRBJ2-1 and V is TRBV6-4; either TRBD1 or TRBD2 may fit D (5 bases each). CDR3 length: 15 residues. V lost 3 bases and J 4 bases, leaving 13 bases between the germline ends. Looked up from germline, CDR1 is MRHNA and CDR2 is SNTAGT. CDR3 sequence reads: CASSEGTPEYNEQFF. CDR3 DNA: TGTGCCAGCAGTGAGGGGACGCCGGAATACAATGAGCAGTTCTTC.

This chain uses TRBV28 with TRBJ2-7; D gene uncertain. Germline CDR1 MDHEN, CDR2 SYDVKM. The CDR3 extends over 12 amino acids. The V gene lost 4 bases and the J gene lost 3 bases, with 7 bases spanning the gap. The DNA of the CDR3 is TGTGCCAGCAGTTCGCTAAACTACGAGCAGTACTTC. Protein: CASSSLNYEQYF.

The rearrangement joins TRBV6-5 to TRBJ1-2, with D perhaps TRBD1 (5 bases). Germline loops: CDR1 MNHEY, CDR2 SVGAGI. Trimming pared 10 bases from V and 0 bases from J, leaving 9 bases between. The length of the CDR3 is 12 residues. Here the CDR3 reads CATQTANYGYTF. The DNA for the CDR3 is TGTGCCACCCAGACAGCTAACTATGGCTACACCTTC.

The V call is TRBV6-5, the J call TRBJ1-2; D may be TRBD1 (5 bases). The CDR3 sequence is 13 residues long. V lost 8 bases and J 4 bases, leaving 14 bases between the germline ends. The germline V gene has CDR1 MNHEY and CDR2 SVGAGI. The DNA of the CDR3 is TGTGCCAGCGGTTTCCGGGACGGCTATGGCTACACCTTC. Translating gives CASGFRDGYGYTF.

The chain is built from TRBV5-6 and TRBJ1-2; 9 nucleotides align to TRBD1. Germline CDR1 reads SGHDT; CDR2 reads YYEEEE. The CDR3 totals 14 residues. The V and J ends lost 4 bases and 4 bases, in that order; junction bases with no gene match: 5. The CDR3 is CASSKGQGSYGYTF. For the CDR3, the DNA is TGTGCCAGCAGCAAGGGACAGGGAAGCTATGGCTACACCTTC.

V and J are TRBV30 and TRBJ1-1; 8 bases are shared with TRBD1. Germline V gives CDR1 GTSNPN, CDR2 SVGIG (reference sequence). The junction had 8 bases not matched to a gene; V was cut back by 5 bases and J by 3 bases. The CDR3 is 14 residues long. The CDR3 is CAWSLGTGDTEAFF. DNA of the CDR3: TGTGCCTGGTCGCTCGGGACAGGAGACACTGAAGCTTTCTTT.

The rearrangement uses TRBV29-1 and TRBJ1-4; 9 bases are a match to TRBD1. The ends lost 4 bases at V and 6 bases at J; junction bases unmatched: 6. This CDR3 has 14 residues. The V gene's germline CDR1 is SQVTM and CDR2 ANQGSEA. The CDR3 nucleotides are TGCAGCGTTGTTTCAACAGGGGGCGATGAAAAACTGTTTTTT. Translated: CSVVSTGGDEKLFF. Supplemented by reference TRBV29-1 and TRBJ1-4, the full variable domain reads SAVISQKPSRDICQRGTSLTIQCQVDSQVTMMFWYRQQPGQSLTLIATANQGSEATYESGFVIDKFPISRPNLTFSTLTVSNMSPEDSSIYLCSVVSTGGDEKLFFGSGTQLSVL.

J is TRBJ2-7 and V is TRBV11-3; D unresolved. This CDR3 has 12 amino acids. Looked up from germline, CDR1 is SGHNT and CDR2 is YENEEA. Trimming took 5 bases from V and 0 from J, leaving 5 bases between them. CDR3 nucleotide sequence: TGTGCCAGCAGCGGAAACTCCTACGAGCAGTACTTC. It is translated as CASSGNSYEQYF.

This clone was seen once. The chain recombines TRBV27 with TRBJ1-1; possibly TRBD1 for D (5 bases). CDR3 size: 12 residues. Deletions cut 6 bases from V and 2 bases from J, with 7 bases between. Germline lookup yields CDR1 MNHEY and CDR2 SMNVEV (reference sequence). The chain's CDR3 is CASRWGNTEAFF. In nucleotides, the CDR3 is TGTGCCAGCAGGTGGGGCAACACTGAAGCTTTCTTT.

This rearrangement joins TRBV9 to TRBJ2-3; 14 nucleotides align to TRBD2. Trimming took 2 bases from V and 1 from J; bases not matched to a gene: 6. CDR1 and CDR2 from the germline V gene are SGDLS and YYNGEE. The CDR3 runs 18 residues. This CDR3 reads CASSVTGTSGGRTDTQYF. The CDR3, as DNA: TGTGCCAGCAGCGTCACCGGGACTAGCGGGGGACGCACAGATACGCAGTATTTT.

V and J are TRBV28 and TRBJ1-1; perhaps TRBD1 as D (5 bases). The CDR3 consists of 14 residues. CDR1 and CDR2 (germline): MDHEN, SYDVKM. Trimming took off 4 bases at V and 4 bases at J, with 13 bases between the two ends. This chain's CDR3 is CASSSGTVATEAFF. CDR3 DNA: TGTGCCAGCAGTTCGGGGACTGTCGCCACTGAAGCTTTCTTT.

This clone came up a few times. The chain carries TRBV13 and TRBJ1-6, with D perhaps matching TRBD1 (6 bases). This CDR3 is 14 amino acids long. The V end lost 8 bases, the J end lost 7 bases, and 15 bases lay between the germline ends. Germline values: CDR1 PRHDT, CDR2 FYEKMQ (reference sequence). The CDR3 nucleotides are TGTGCCAGCGGTCCCCAGGGGAGGAATTCACCCCTCCACTTT. Its protein product is CASGPQGRNSPLHF.

The chain is built from TRBV3-1 (or the pseudogene TRBV3-2) and TRBJ1-1, with D maybe TRBD1 (6 bases). Between the trimmed V and J ends, which lost 1 base and 3 bases, there was a span of 6 bases. Germline V gene data show CDR1 as LGHDT and CDR2 as YNNKEL (reference sequence). The CDR3 has 13 amino acids. The CDR3 DNA follows: TGTGCCAGCAGCCAAGGGACAGACACTGAAGCTTTCTTT. It encodes CASSQGTDTEAFF.

This chain uses TRBV28 with TRBJ2-1, with 16 positions matching TRBD2. The V and J ends lost 2 bases and 2 bases, in that order; junction bases with no gene match: 9. The CDR3 contains 20 residues. From germline, CDR1 is MDHEN and CDR2 SYDVKM. The CDR3 DNA follows: TGTGCCAGCAGTTTACCGGGACTAGCGGGAGGGCCAGGGACCTACAATGAGCAGTTCTTC. As protein: CASSLPGLAGGPGTYNEQFF. Full variable domain (rest looked up from reference TRBV28 and TRBJ2-1): DVKVTQSSRYLVKRTGEKVFLECVQDMDHENMFWYRQDPGLGLRLIYFSYDVKMKEKGDIPEGYSVSREKKERFSLILESASTNQTSMYLCASSLPGLAGGPGTYNEQFFGPGTRLTVL.

The CDR3 DNA reads TGTGCCTGGATTGCGACAGGGGGTAATTCACCCCTCCACTTT. As protein: CAWIATGGNSPLHF. The V call is TRBV30, the J call TRBJ1-6, with 9 nucleotides matching TRBD1. The length of the CDR3 is 14 residues. Trimming cost V 4 bases and J 6 bases; bases outside gene matches: 4. Germline-derived CDR1 and CDR2 are GTSNPN and SVGIG (reference sequence).

This rearrangement joins TRBV12-3 or TRBV12-4 to TRBJ1-2; possible D gene TRBD1, 6 bases. The CDR3 runs to 13 residues. Trimming shortened V by 5 bases and J by 0 bases, and 7 bases separated the two germline ends. The CDR3 DNA is TGTGCCAGCAGTAGGACAGCTAACTATGGCTACACCTTC. Translated: CASSRTANYGYTF.

Written as DNA, the CDR3 is TGCGCCAGCAGCTTGGGACAGGGTAGTAACACCGGGGAGCTGTTTTTT. Translation gives CASSLGQGSNTGELFF. This chain joins TRBV5-1 and TRBJ2-2; 7 nucleotides align to TRBD1. CDR3 length: 16 residues. After removal of 0 bases from V and 2 bases from J, the junction contained 4 bases not matched to a gene. CDR1 and CDR2 from the germline V gene are SGHRS and YFSETQ.

CDR3 nucleotide sequence: TGTGCCAGCAGCCCACGGGTTGGTGGGGAGCTGTTTTTT. Translated, it gives CASSPRVGGELFF. This chain connects TRBV11-2 to TRBJ2-2; D remains ambiguous. V gave up 5 bases and J gave up 8 bases, with 12 bases separating them. The CDR3 has 13 amino acids. The germline V gene encodes CDR1 SGHAT and CDR2 FQNNGV.

The rearrangement links TRBV7-8 to TRBJ1-5, with 9 bases identical to TRBD1. CDR3 length equals 18 residues. The germline CDR1 and CDR2 sequences are SGHVS and FQNEAQ. V shed 3 bases and J 6 bases; nucleotides not matched to a gene: 15. In nucleotides, the CDR3 is TGTGCCAGCAGCTTGACCGGAGGGCCGGGACAGGGCGTTCAGCCCCAGCATTTT. Translated, it gives CASSLTGGPGQGVQPQHF.

The chain employs TRBV4-3 and TRBJ2-3, with D hard to call. This CDR3 comprises 16 residues. Trimming took off 0 bases at V and 3 bases at J, with 13 bases between the two ends. The germline CDR1 and CDR2 sequences are LGHNA and YSLEER. In DNA, the CDR3 is TGCGCCAGCAGCCAAGATTGGCCAGGCGGTACAGATACGCAGTATTTT. The encoded protein is CASSQDWPGGTDTQYF.

This rearrangement joins TRBV6-2 or TRBV6-3 to TRBJ1-2; TRBD1 might be the D (5 bases). V dropped 2 bases and J dropped 6 bases, with 10 bases sitting between them. CDR1 and CDR2 (germline): MNHEY, SVGEGT. The CDR3 is 13 residues long. The CDR3 nucleotides are TGTGCCAGCAGTTACGGGCAGGGCGATGGCTACACCTTC. This sequence encodes CASSYGQGDGYTF.

The DNA for the CDR3 is TGTGCCAGCAGCTTCACCATCCGCTCTGGAAACACCATATATTTT. This encodes CASSFTIRSGNTIYF. The V call is TRBV11-2, the J call TRBJ1-3; unclear D gene. From germline, CDR1 is SGHAT and CDR2 FQNNGV. V lost 3 bases and J lost 0, with 9 bases in between. The CDR3 covers 15 residues.

The chain links TRBV4-2 to TRBJ2-7; D may correspond to TRBD1 or TRBD2 (5 bases each). The CDR3 runs to 14 residues. V lost 2 bases, J lost 7 bases, and 15 bases lay in between. The germline V gene encodes CDR1 LGHNA and CDR2 YNFKEQ. The CDR3 region is CASSQRTKTGEQYF. The DNA for the CDR3 is TGTGCCAGCAGCCAACGGACAAAAACGGGGGAGCAGTACTTC.